Following are 14 T cell receptor beta chains from one sample sequenced in a study of T-cell memory formation after mild COVID-19. TCRdb used MiXCR to reprocess the 5' RACE reads, holding one entry per CDR3 protein. This sample carries about 430,000 distinct CDR3 sequences, 24% of them seen once, and the ten largest clones take around 9%. What was sequenced was PBMCs or a T cell subset sorted from them (not recorded which). All receptors come from an adult woman who had mild COVID-19 (a few samples of this study predate the infection). Cell type and time point are not known.

This clonotype was detected only a few times. The chain uses TRBV4-3 and TRBJ2-7; 9 nucleotides line up with TRBD1. Germline lookup yields CDR1 LGHNA and CDR2 YSLEER. This CDR3 spans 15 amino acids. V gave up 2 bases and J gave up 2 bases; unmatched junction bases: 4. The CDR3 region has the DNA TGCGCCAGCAGCCAAAGACAGGGGGGACCCTACGAGCAGTACTTC. This gives the protein CASSQRQGGPYEQYF.

The genes are TRBV4-1 and TRBJ2-1, with a tentative D call TRBD1 (6 bases). The V gene's germline CDR1 is MGHRA and CDR2 YSYEKL. The CDR3 spans 14 residues. Deletions cut 4 bases from V and 7 bases from J, with 14 bases between. This CDR3 reads CASSPKQGSNEQFF. CDR3 nucleotide sequence: TGCGCCAGCAGCCCAAAACAGGGAAGTAATGAGCAGTTCTTC.

This clonotype was observed a few times. This chain connects TRBV24-1 to TRBJ2-3; possible D gene TRBD2, 5 bases. The CDR3 spans 15 residues. CDR1 and CDR2 from the germline V gene are KGHDR and SFDVKD. With 4 bases removed from V and 2 bases from J, the gap between germline ends came to 12 bases. The CDR3 sequence is CATSDRGLPTDTQYF. The CDR3 DNA follows: TGTGCCACCAGTGACCGCGGACTGCCCACAGATACGCAGTATTTT.

V usage is TRBV7-3 and J usage is TRBJ2-2; 7 nucleotides line up with TRBD2. The CDR3 is 16 amino acids. CDR1 is SGHTA, CDR2 FQGTGA, per germline. With V trimmed by 4 bases and J by 2 bases, 7 bases remained unmatched. Written as DNA, the CDR3 is TGTGCCAGCAGCTCCTTCGGGACTAAAAACACCGGGGAGCTGTTTTTT. It yields the protein CASSSFGTKNTGELFF. Using reference TRBV7-3 and TRBJ2-2 for the parts outside the CDR3, the full variable domain is GAGVSQTPSNKVTEKGKYVELRCDPISGHTALYWYRQSLGQGPEFLIYFQGTGAADDSGLPNDRFFAVRPEGSVSTLKIQRTERGDSAVYLCASSSFGTKNTGELFFGEGSRLTVL.

This clonotype occurred many times. The V call is TRBV7-6, the J call TRBJ2-2, with D possibly TRBD1 on 5 matching bases. V shed 2 bases and J shed 5 bases, with 9 bases lying between them. The CDR3 is made up of 14 amino acids. The germline V gene encodes CDR1 SGHVS and CDR2 FNYEAQ. The CDR3 bases are TGTGCCAGCAGCTTAAAGGCAGGGACCGGGGAGCTGTTTTTT. This gives the protein CASSLKAGTGELFF.

The chain combines TRBV12-3 or TRBV12-4 with TRBJ1-1; D call uncertain. Trimming pared 5 bases from V and 2 bases from J, leaving 12 bases between. The CDR3 has 14 amino acids. CDR3 residues: CASSLRAINTEAFF. The CDR3 region has the DNA TGTGCCAGCAGTCTACGGGCCATCAACACTGAAGCTTTCTTT.

This clonotype was detected a few times. The rearrangement joins TRBV5-1 to TRBJ2-7; 10 nucleotides agree with TRBD1. V was pared by 5 bases and J by 6 bases, with 11 bases of the junction left unmatched. This CDR3 is 15 amino acids long. Germline CDR1 is SGHRS and CDR2 is YFSETQ. CDR3 protein: CASSLLGTGVREQYF. For the CDR3, the DNA is TGCGCCAGCAGTCTATTAGGGACAGGGGTTCGCGAGCAGTACTTC.

This clonotype was seen more than once but under ten times. The J gene is TRBJ2-1, the V gene TRBV19; TRBD2 is a possible D gene (5 bases). The CDR3 is 15 amino acids. Germline assignment: CDR1 LNHDA and CDR2 SQIVND (reference sequence). V was cut by 7 bases and J by 0 bases, with 13 bases left in between. The CDR3 DNA follows: TGTGCCAGTACCCACGGACTGAGCTCCTACAATGAGCAGTTCTTC. It yields the protein CASTHGLSSYNEQFF.

This clonotype was recorded a few times. The gene calls are TRBV10-3 and TRBJ2-3; either TRBD1 or TRBD2 may fit D (6 bases each). Germline V gives CDR1 ENHRY, CDR2 SYGVKD. The CDR3 contains 12 residues. V was cut by 8 bases and J by 3 bases, with 9 bases left in between. CDR3 nucleotide sequence: TGTGCCATCCGGGGGCCGACAGATACGCAGTATTTT. Translated, it gives CAIRGPTDTQYF.

V and J are TRBV7-2 and TRBJ2-7, with 12 bases aligning to TRBD2. This CDR3 has 16 residues. CDR1 and CDR2 (germline): SGHTA, FQGNSA. V lost 5 bases, J lost 5 bases, and 10 bases stayed unmatched. The CDR3 reads CASSLLAGGPINEQYF. CDR3 in DNA: TGTGCCAGCAGCCTCCTAGCGGGAGGGCCGATTAACGAGCAGTACTTC. Full variable domain (remainder filled in from reference TRBV7-2 and TRBJ2-7): GAGVSQSPSNKVTEKGKDVELRCDPISGHTALYWYRQSLGQGLEFLIYFQGNSAPDKSGLPSDRFSAERTGGSVSTLTIQRTQQEDSAVYLCASSLLAGGPINEQYFGPGTRLTVT.

V and J are TRBV24-1 and TRBJ2-2, with 8 bases fitting TRBD1. The trim removed 0 bases at V and 7 bases at J, leaving 9 bases unmatched. CDR1 and CDR2 (germline): KGHDR, SFDVKD. The CDR3 extends over 17 amino acids. This chain's CDR3 is CATSDLLRTGYGGELFF. As DNA, the CDR3 is TGTGCCACCAGTGATTTGCTTCGGACAGGGTATGGCGGGGAGCTGTTTTTT.

This clonotype turned up a few times. This chain links TRBV20-1 with TRBJ2-3, with 9 positions matching TRBD2. CDR1 is DFQATT, CDR2 SNEGSKA, per germline (reference sequence). The trim removed 6 bases at V and 5 bases at J, leaving 15 bases unmatched. CDR3 length equals 16 residues. The CDR3 here is CSAETLAGRPGDTQYF. Here the CDR3 DNA reads TGCAGTGCGGAGACCCTAGCGGGACGCCCGGGAGATACGCAGTATTTT.

The V call is TRBV4-1, the J call TRBJ2-1; the match to TRBD1 covers 8 bases. CDR3 length: 16 amino acids. The V and J ends lost 4 bases and 6 bases, in that order; junction bases with no gene match: 11. Germline V CDR1 and CDR2: MGHRA, YSYEKL. In DNA form, the CDR3 reads TGCGCCAGCAGCCCACCACGGGACAGGCTTTCCAATGAGCAGTTCTTC. Its translation is CASSPPRDRLSNEQFF.

The V call is TRBV27, the J call TRBJ2-3; 10 bases align to TRBD2. The CDR3 runs to 14 residues. Germline V gene sequence: CDR1 MNHEY, CDR2 SMNVEV (reference sequence). Trimming took 6 bases from V and 4 from J; bases not matched to a gene: 4. The CDR3 DNA is TGTGCCAGCAGATTTAGCGGGGGGCCAGATACGCAGTATTTT. Its translation is CASRFSGGPDTQYF.